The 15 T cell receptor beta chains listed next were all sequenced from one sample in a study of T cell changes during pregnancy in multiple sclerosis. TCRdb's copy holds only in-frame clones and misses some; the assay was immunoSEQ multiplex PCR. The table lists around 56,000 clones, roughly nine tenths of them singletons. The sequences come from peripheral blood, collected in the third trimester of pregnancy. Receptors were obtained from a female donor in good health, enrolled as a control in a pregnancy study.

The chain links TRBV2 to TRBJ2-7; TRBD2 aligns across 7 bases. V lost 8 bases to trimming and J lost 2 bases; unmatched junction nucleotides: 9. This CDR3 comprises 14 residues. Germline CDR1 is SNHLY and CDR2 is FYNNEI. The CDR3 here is CASPGSSGTYEQYF. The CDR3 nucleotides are TGTGCCAGCCCAGGGTCTAGCGGAACCTACGAGCAGTACTTC.

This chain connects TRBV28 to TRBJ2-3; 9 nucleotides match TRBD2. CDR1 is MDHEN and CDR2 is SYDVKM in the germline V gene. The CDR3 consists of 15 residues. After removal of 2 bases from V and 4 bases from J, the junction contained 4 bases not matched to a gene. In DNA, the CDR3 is TGTGCCAGCAGTTTAGCGGGAGGGCGAGCAGATACGCAGTATTTT. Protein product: CASSLAGGRADTQYF.

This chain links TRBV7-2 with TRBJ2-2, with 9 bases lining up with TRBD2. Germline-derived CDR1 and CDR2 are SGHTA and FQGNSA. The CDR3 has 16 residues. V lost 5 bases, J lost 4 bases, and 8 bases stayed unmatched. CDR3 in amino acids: CASSKLAGKFTGELFF. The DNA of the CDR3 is TGTGCCAGCAGCAAGCTAGCGGGAAAGTTCACCGGGGAGCTGTTTTTT.

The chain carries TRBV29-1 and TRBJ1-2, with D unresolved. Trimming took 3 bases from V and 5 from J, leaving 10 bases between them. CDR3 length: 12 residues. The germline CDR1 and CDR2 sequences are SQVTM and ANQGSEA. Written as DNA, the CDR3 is TGCAGCGTTGAGCCGAACTGGTATGGCTACACCTTC. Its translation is CSVEPNWYGYTF.

CDR3 sequence: CASSVDRADDYGYTF. As DNA, the CDR3 is TGTGCCAGCAGCGTCGACAGGGCGGACGACTATGGCTACACCTTC. This rearrangement joins TRBV7-9 to TRBJ1-2; 7 nucleotides align to TRBD1. This CDR3 contains 15 residues. Per the germline V gene, CDR1 is SEHNR and CDR2 is FQNEAQ (reference sequence). J lost 3 bases, V lost 5 bases, and 9 bases had no gene match.

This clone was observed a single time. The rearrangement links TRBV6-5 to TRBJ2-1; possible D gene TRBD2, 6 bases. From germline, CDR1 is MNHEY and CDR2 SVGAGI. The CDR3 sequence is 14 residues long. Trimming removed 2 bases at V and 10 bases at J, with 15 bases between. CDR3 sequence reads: CASSYGGSTGEQFF. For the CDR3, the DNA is TGTGCCAGCAGTTACGGGGGGTCGACGGGAGAGCAGTTCTTC.

CDR3 bases: TGTGCCAGCAGACCCGGGACAGGGAACACCGGGGAGCTGTTTTTT. Its protein product is CASRPGTGNTGELFF. This chain uses TRBV2 with TRBJ2-2; 8 bases align to TRBD1. The CDR3 consists of 15 residues. The germline V gene encodes CDR1 SNHLY and CDR2 FYNNEI. V dropped 6 bases and J dropped 1; count of bases not matched to a gene: 4.

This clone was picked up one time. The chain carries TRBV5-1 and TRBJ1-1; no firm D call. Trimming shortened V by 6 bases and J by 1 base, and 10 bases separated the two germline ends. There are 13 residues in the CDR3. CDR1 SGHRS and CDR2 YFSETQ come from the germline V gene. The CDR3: CASTLGGNTEAFF. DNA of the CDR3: TGCGCCAGCACCCTGGGAGGGAACACTGAAGCTTTCTTT.

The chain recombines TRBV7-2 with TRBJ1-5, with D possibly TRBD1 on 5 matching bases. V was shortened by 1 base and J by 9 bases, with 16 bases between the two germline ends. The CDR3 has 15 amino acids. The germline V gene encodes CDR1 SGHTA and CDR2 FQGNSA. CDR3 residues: CASSLVGGGGWPQHF. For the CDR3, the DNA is TGTGCCAGCAGCTTAGTGGGGGGGGGAGGTTGGCCCCAGCATTTT.

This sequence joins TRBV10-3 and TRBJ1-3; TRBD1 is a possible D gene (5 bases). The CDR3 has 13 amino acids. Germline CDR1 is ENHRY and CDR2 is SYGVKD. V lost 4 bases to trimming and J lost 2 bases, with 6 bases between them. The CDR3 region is CAISGGAGNTIYF. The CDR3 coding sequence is TGTGCCATCAGTGGGGGGGCTGGAAACACCATATATTTT.

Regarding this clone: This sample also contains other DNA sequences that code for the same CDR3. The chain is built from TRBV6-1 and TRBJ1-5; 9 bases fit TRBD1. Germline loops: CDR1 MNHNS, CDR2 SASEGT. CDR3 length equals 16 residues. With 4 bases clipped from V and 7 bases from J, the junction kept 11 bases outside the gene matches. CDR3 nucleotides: TGTGCCAGCAGTGTCCAGGGGACAGGGTTTCACCAGCCCCAGCATTTT. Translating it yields CASSVQGTGFHQPQHF.

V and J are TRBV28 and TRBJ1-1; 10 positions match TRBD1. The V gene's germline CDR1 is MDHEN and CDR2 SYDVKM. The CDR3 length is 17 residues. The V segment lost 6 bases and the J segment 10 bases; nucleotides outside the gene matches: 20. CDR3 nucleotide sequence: TGTGCCAGCAGCCAACCACTAGGCGACAGGGGGCGCGTGGTAGCTTTCTTT. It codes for CASSQPLGDRGRVVAFF.

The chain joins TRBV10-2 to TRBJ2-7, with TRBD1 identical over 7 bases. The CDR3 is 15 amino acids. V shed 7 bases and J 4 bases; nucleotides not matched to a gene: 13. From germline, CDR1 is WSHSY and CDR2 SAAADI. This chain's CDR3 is CASTLVGTDTYEQYF. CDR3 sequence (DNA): TGCGCCAGCACCTTAGTCGGGACAGACACGTACGAGCAGTACTTC.

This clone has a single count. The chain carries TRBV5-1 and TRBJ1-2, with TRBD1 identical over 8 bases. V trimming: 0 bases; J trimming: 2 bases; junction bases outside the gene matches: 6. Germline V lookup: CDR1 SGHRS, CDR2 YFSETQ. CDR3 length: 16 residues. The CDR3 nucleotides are TGCGCCAGCAGCTTGGCCGGGACAGGTATAAACTATGGCTACACCTTC. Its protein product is CASSLAGTGINYGYTF.

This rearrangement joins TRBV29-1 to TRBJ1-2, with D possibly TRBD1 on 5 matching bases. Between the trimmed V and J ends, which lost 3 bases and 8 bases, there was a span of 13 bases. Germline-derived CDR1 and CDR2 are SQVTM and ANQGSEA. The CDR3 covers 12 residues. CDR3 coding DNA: TGCAGCGTTGATAGGGGAAGGTGGGGCTACACCTTC. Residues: CSVDRGRWGYTF.